The 26 T cell receptor beta chains reported below all come from one sample, sequenced in a study of blood T cell repertoires in COVID-19. Measured with immunoSEQ multiplex PCR; TCRdb has only the in-frame clones, and not every one. This table holds hundreds of thousands of clones, approximately 86% found once. The material sequenced was peripheral blood. The receptors come from a man aged 70 or older with acute or convalescent COVID-19.

The chain couples TRBV24-1 to TRBJ1-2; no firm D call. Trimming pared 5 bases from V and 4 bases from J, leaving 16 bases between. The CDR3 is made up of 15 amino acids. CDR1 and CDR2 from the germline V gene are KGHDR and SFDVKD. CDR3 residues: CATSGIIGGVYGYTF. CDR3 in DNA: TGTGCCACCAGTGGTATCATCGGTGGAGTCTATGGCTACACCTTC.

The rearrangement uses TRBV18 and TRBJ2-4, with D possibly matching TRBD1 (6 bases). Germline CDR1 reads KGHSH; CDR2 reads LQKENI. V shed 3 bases and J shed 8 bases, with 8 bases lying between them. The CDR3 runs 12 residues. The CDR3 spells CASSPDSYIQYF. CDR3 DNA: TGTGCCAGCTCACCGGACAGCTACATTCAGTACTTC.

This clone appeared once. This chain links TRBV7-2 with TRBJ2-5; the D gene is possibly TRBD1 (5 bases). The CDR3 sequence is 16 residues long. The V and J ends lost 0 bases and 0 bases respectively, with 11 bases between them. The germline V gene encodes CDR1 SGHTA and CDR2 FQGNSA. For the CDR3, the DNA is TGTGCCAGCAGCTTAGCGCCTAGGGGAAACCAAGAGACCCAGTACTTC. Translating it yields CASSLAPRGNQETQYF.

The CDR3 nucleotides are TGTGCCATCAGAGACCGGGGGACTAGCGGCAAAAGGGGATCCGAAAATGAGCAGTTCTTC. Protein: CAIRDRGTSGKRGSENEQFF. The chain combines TRBV10-3 with TRBJ2-1, with 11 bases lining up with TRBD2. With 6 bases clipped from V and 7 bases from J, the junction kept 23 bases outside the gene matches. The CDR3 is made up of 20 amino acids. Germline-derived CDR1 and CDR2 are ENHRY and SYGVKD.

The chain uses TRBV28 and TRBJ1-2, with a possible D match to TRBD1 (6 bases). CDR1 is MDHEN, CDR2 SYDVKM, per germline. The CDR3 totals 14 residues. Trimming shortened V by 6 bases and J by 4 bases, and 15 bases separated the two germline ends. The CDR3 DNA reads as TGTGCCAGCAGCTCCAAAGGGGGGGGCTATGGCTACACCTTC. This codes for CASSSKGGGYGYTF.

This sequence joins TRBV11-2 and TRBJ2-7; a possible D gene is TRBD1 (5 bases). This CDR3 comprises 12 residues. CDR1 is SGHAT, CDR2 FQNNGV, per germline. Trimming stripped 0 bases from V and 5 bases from J, with 5 bases between. CDR3 nucleotide sequence: TGTGCCAGCAGCTTAGACAGGGACGAGCAGTACTTC. Translating gives CASSLDRDEQYF.

This rearrangement joins TRBV7-8 to TRBJ1-2, with 9 bases aligning to TRBD1. J gave up 0 bases and V 5 bases, and 4 bases lay outside the gene matches. CDR3 length: 15 residues. Germline values: CDR1 SGHVS, CDR2 FQNEAQ. CDR3 nucleotide sequence: TGTGCCAGCAGCCCGGGGACAGGGTCTAACTATGGCTACACCTTC. Translated, it gives CASSPGTGSNYGYTF.

The chain combines TRBV6-6 with TRBJ2-5; 11 positions agree with TRBD2. This CDR3 contains 16 residues. CDR1 is MNHNY, CDR2 SVGAGI, per germline (reference sequence). V shed 6 bases and J 5 bases; nucleotides not matched to a gene: 11. The chain's CDR3 is CASRTYSGRAGETQYF. The DNA for the CDR3 is TGTGCCAGCAGGACCTATAGCGGGAGGGCCGGGGAGACCCAGTACTTC.

This clone was counted a single time. This chain uses TRBV9 with TRBJ2-5, with 11 positions matching TRBD2. The CDR3 consists of 15 residues. The germline gives CDR1 SGDLS, CDR2 YYNGEE. The junction had 7 bases not matched to a gene; V was cut back by 4 bases and J by 5 bases. The CDR3 DNA sequence: TGTGCCAGCAGCATAGCGGGGGGGCCAGGGGAGACCCAGTACTTC. This sequence encodes CASSIAGGPGETQYF.

The rearrangement uses TRBV6-5 and TRBJ1-3, with D perhaps matching TRBD1 (6 bases). CDR1 is MNHEY, CDR2 SVGAGI, per germline. The CDR3 has 15 residues. Trimming removed 2 bases at V and 2 bases at J, with 10 bases between. CDR3 coding DNA: TGTGCCAGCAGTTACCGGGGACATGCTGGAAACACCATATATTTT. Residues: CASSYRGHAGNTIYF.

This clone is a singleton in its sample. The chain combines TRBV24-1 with TRBJ2-2, with TRBD1 matching over 7 bases. The CDR3 length is 16 residues. CDR1 KGHDR and CDR2 SFDVKD come from the germline V gene. Losses at the gene ends were 11 bases for V and 0 bases for J; bases not matched to a gene: 11. CDR3 sequence (DNA): TGTGCCAGTCAAGCATTGACAGGGTCGAACACCGGGGAGCTGTTTTTT. It translates to CASQALTGSNTGELFF.

This clone was found once. The chain couples TRBV18 to TRBJ1-1; TRBD1 might be the D (5 bases). V lost 0 bases and J lost 1, with 9 bases in between. Germline V gene lookup returns CDR1 KGHSH and CDR2 LQKENI. The CDR3 runs 15 residues. CDR3 amino acids: CASSPPGRANTEAFF. DNA of the CDR3: TGTGCCAGCTCACCACCGGGCAGGGCGAACACTGAAGCTTTCTTT. The full variable domain, rest sourced from reference TRBV18 and TRBJ1-1, is NAGVMQNPRHLVRRRGQEARLRCSPMKGHSHVYWYRQLPEEGLKFMVYLQKENIIDESGMPKERFSAEFPKEGPSILRIQQVVRGDSAAYFCASSPPGRANTEAFFGQGTRLTVV.

V is TRBV7-6 and J is TRBJ1-4; 9 bases map to TRBD1. Per the germline V gene, CDR1 is SGHVS and CDR2 is FNYEAQ. The CDR3 extends over 15 amino acids. The junction had 7 bases not matched to a gene; V was cut back by 5 bases and J by 6 bases. The CDR3 DNA is TGTGCCAGCAGCGCCGGGACAGGGTTTGATGAAAAACTGTTTTTT. Translating gives CASSAGTGFDEKLFF. Complete variable domain (other parts from reference TRBV7-6 and TRBJ1-4): GAGVSQSPRYKVTKRGQDVALRCDPISGHVSLYWYRQALGQGPEFLTYFNYEAQQDKSGLPNDRFSAERPEGSISTLTIQRTEQRDSAMYRCASSAGTGFDEKLFFGSGTQLSVL.

V and J are TRBV5-4 and TRBJ2-3, with 8 bases matching TRBD2. The CDR3 is made up of 14 amino acids. V lost 1 base to trimming and J lost 5 bases; unmatched junction nucleotides: 3. Germline V gene data show CDR1 as SGHNT and CDR2 as YYREEE (reference sequence). This CDR3 reads CASSLTSGQDTQYF. The CDR3 nucleotides are TGTGCCAGCAGCTTGACTAGCGGCCAAGATACGCAGTATTTT.

This sequence joins TRBV9 and TRBJ2-3, with 13 bases lining up with TRBD2. Trimming took 4 bases from V and 6 from J; bases not matched to a gene: 5. The CDR3 is 15 amino acids. From germline, CDR1 is SGDLS and CDR2 YYNGEE. The CDR3 loop is CASSPGLAGVDTQYF. The CDR3 DNA reads TGTGCCAGCAGCCCCGGACTAGCGGGGGTCGATACGCAGTATTTT.

This clone appeared once. The chain joins TRBV6-2 or TRBV6-3 to TRBJ1-5; D unresolved. With 0 bases removed from V and 1 base from J, the gap between germline ends came to 22 bases. From germline, CDR1 is MNHEY and CDR2 SVGEGT. The CDR3 consists of 20 residues. This CDR3 is CASSYSQTSGYRKSNQPQHF. In DNA form, the CDR3 reads TGTGCCAGCAGTTACTCGCAGACGTCGGGATACCGAAAAAGCAATCAGCCCCAGCATTTT.

The genes are TRBV5-4 and TRBJ2-3; 9 bases align to TRBD2. The CDR3 covers 15 residues. Germline trimming cut 2 bases from V and 1 base from J; bases unmatched to any gene: 2. The germline V gene encodes CDR1 SGHNT and CDR2 YYREEE (reference sequence). CDR3 sequence: CASSLKRGGTDTQYF. In DNA, the CDR3 is TGTGCCAGCAGCTTAAAGCGGGGGGGCACAGATACGCAGTATTTT.

J is TRBJ2-1 and V is TRBV6-2 or TRBV6-3; 9 nucleotides align to TRBD2. Germline assignment: CDR1 MNHEY and CDR2 SVGEGT. Trimming removed 0 bases from V and 3 bases from J; junction bases left unmatched: 3. The CDR3 sequence is 16 residues long. The CDR3 region is CASSYSRLAVYNEQFF. The CDR3 nucleotides are TGTGCCAGCAGTTACTCGCGACTAGCGGTCTACAATGAGCAGTTCTTC.

The chain employs TRBV5-1 and TRBJ1-1, with 7 bases fitting TRBD1. CDR3 length: 15 residues. With V trimmed by 1 base and J by 1 base, 4 bases remained unmatched. Germline V gene lookup returns CDR1 SGHRS and CDR2 YFSETQ. The CDR3 loop is CASSLTGTANTEAFF. Written as DNA, the CDR3 is TGCGCCAGCAGCTTGACCGGGACAGCGAACACTGAAGCTTTCTTT.

The chain is built from TRBV7-2 and TRBJ2-1; D is perhaps TRBD1 (6 bases). This CDR3 spans 16 amino acids. The germline V and J ends were trimmed by 2 bases and 7 bases, with 18 bases remaining between them. Germline V CDR1 and CDR2: SGHTA, FQGNSA. Written as DNA, the CDR3 is TGTGCCAGCAGCTTATTTGGGACAAGTCTTCGGAATGAGCAGTTCTTC. Translating it yields CASSLFGTSLRNEQFF.

The chain has TRBV30 and TRBJ1-2; possible D gene TRBD1, 6 bases. This CDR3 has 16 residues. Trimming pared 0 bases from V and 4 bases from J, leaving 18 bases between. Germline lookup yields CDR1 GTSNPN and CDR2 SVGIG (reference sequence). Here the CDR3 reads CAWSVRTGKVGYGYTF. In DNA, the CDR3 is TGTGCCTGGAGTGTTCGTACAGGGAAGGTTGGCTATGGCTACACCTTC.

The rearrangement joins TRBV3-1 (or the pseudogene TRBV3-2) to TRBJ1-1; tentative D call: TRBD1 (6 bases). Between the trimmed V and J ends, which lost 0 bases and 5 bases, there was a span of 16 bases. The germline V gene encodes CDR1 LGHDT and CDR2 YNNKEL (reference sequence). CDR3 length: 16 amino acids. Here the CDR3 reads CASSQEFRLGGTEAFF. In nucleotides, the CDR3 is TGTGCCAGCAGCCAAGAGTTCCGATTAGGGGGAACTGAAGCTTTCTTT.

The genes are TRBV5-1 and TRBJ1-5, with D perhaps matching TRBD1 (6 bases). This CDR3 contains 15 residues. Trimming left V 0 bases short and J 7 bases short, with 14 bases between. Per the germline V gene, CDR1 is SGHRS and CDR2 is YFSETQ. The CDR3 bases are TGCGCCAGCAGCTTGGATAACAGGGAAGCCCAGCCCCAGCATTTT. Protein: CASSLDNREAQPQHF.

The V call is TRBV5-1, the J call TRBJ1-6; D not resolved. V was pared by 7 bases and J by 0 bases, with 11 bases between. CDR3 size: 15 residues. Germline values: CDR1 SGHRS, CDR2 YFSETQ. CDR3 sequence: CASRGISSYNSPLHF. In DNA form, the CDR3 reads TGCGCCAGCCGAGGGATCTCCTCCTATAATTCACCCCTCCACTTT. The entire variable domain, with the rest obtained from reference TRBV5-1 and TRBJ1-6, is as follows: KAGVTQTPRYLIKTRGQQVTLSCSPISGHRSVSWYQQTPGQGLQFLFEYFSETQRNKGNFPGRFSGRQFSNSRSEMNVSTLELGDSALYLCASRGISSYNSPLHFGNGTRLTVT.

This clone was observed once. The V call is TRBV10-3, the J call TRBJ1-3; 7 bases map to TRBD1. Germline values: CDR1 ENHRY, CDR2 SYGVKD. The V and J ends lost 10 bases and 0 bases, in that order; junction bases with no gene match: 6. The CDR3 is 14 amino acids. This CDR3 reads CATRQGHSGNTIYF. CDR3 DNA sequence: TGTGCCACACGACAGGGACACTCTGGAAACACCATATATTTT.

This chain connects TRBV29-1 to TRBJ2-3; possibly TRBD2 for D (5 bases). The V and J ends lost 0 bases and 2 bases respectively, with 12 bases between them. The CDR3 covers 15 residues. Germline V gene sequence: CDR1 SQVTM, CDR2 ANQGSEA. This chain's CDR3 is CSVEDGLATTDTQYF. The CDR3 DNA is TGCAGCGTTGAAGATGGGCTAGCCACCACAGATACGCAGTATTTT.